This TCR beta chain was found in a study of T cell responses to AZD1222 COVID-19 vaccine. Study-level points and caveats: Donors in the cohort were predominantly white British and more often female, and clonal diversity was possibly underestimated. Unmutated variant regions are reportedly the target of nearly half of TCRs that are spike-specific. The CD4 TCRs associated with vaccination extended across spike and predominated at 160-218 and 743-854. Elevations in Spike-specific TCR breadth and depth followed administration of two AZD1222 doses.

Points on this clone: The antigen remains unidentified.

Profiled with immunoSEQ multiplex PCR; TCRdb holds only in-frame clones, not every one. The table lists around 120,000 clones, around nine tenths of them singletons, with 11% in the top ten. The CDR3 spans 14 residues. Germline CDR1 is SGHNT and CDR2 is YENEEA. The ends lost 3 bases at V and 4 bases at J; junction bases unmatched: 4. The specimen was peripheral blood, collected on day 0 of MenACWY control vaccination. This chain connects TRBV11-3 to TRBJ1-1; TRBD1 agrees at 8 bases. The receptor was isolated from an adult in good health. DNA of the CDR3: TGTGCCAGCAGCTTCTCGGGGACAGGCACTGAAGCTTTCTTT. Translation gives CASSFSGTGTEAFF. Together with reference TRBV11-3 and TRBJ1-1, the CDR3 gives the full variable domain: EAGVVQSPRYKIIEKKQPVAFWCNPISGHNTLYWYLQNLGQGPELLIRYENEEAVDDSQLPKDRFSAERLKGVDSTLKIQPAELGDSAVYLCASSFSGTGTEAFFGQGTRLTVV.